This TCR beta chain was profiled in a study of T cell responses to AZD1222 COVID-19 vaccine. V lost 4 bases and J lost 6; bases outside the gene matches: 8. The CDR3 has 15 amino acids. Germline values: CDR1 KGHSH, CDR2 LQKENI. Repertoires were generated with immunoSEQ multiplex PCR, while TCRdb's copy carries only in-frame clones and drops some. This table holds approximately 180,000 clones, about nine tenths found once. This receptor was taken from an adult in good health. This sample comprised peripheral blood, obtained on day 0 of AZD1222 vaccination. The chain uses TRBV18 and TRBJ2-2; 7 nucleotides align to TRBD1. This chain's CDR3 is CASSLKQGFAGELFF. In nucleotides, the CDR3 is TGTGCCAGCTCACTCAAACAGGGGTTCGCCGGGGAGCTGTTTTTT.